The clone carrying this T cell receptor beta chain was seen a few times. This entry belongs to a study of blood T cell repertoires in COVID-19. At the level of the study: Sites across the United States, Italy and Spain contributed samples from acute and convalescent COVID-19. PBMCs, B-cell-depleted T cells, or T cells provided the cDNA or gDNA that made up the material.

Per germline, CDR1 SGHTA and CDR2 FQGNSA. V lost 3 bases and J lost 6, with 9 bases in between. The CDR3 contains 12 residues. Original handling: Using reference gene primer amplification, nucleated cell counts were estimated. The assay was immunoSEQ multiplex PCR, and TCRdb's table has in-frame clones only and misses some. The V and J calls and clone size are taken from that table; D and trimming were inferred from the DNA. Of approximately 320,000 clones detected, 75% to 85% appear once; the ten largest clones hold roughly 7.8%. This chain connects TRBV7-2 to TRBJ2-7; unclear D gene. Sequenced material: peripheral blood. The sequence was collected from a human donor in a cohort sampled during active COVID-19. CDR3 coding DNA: TGTGCCAGCAGCTTTGTACCCGGCGAGCAGTACTTC. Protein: CASSFVPGEQYF.